Listed below are T cell receptor beta chains from one sample, sequenced in a study of response to subunit inactivated influenza vaccine. A single record per CDR3 protein comes from TCRdb applying MiXCR to the RT-PCR reads. Here the sample spans roughly 540,000 distinct CDR3 sequences, under 30% being singletons. These data are also associated with another study on T cells expressing NK-cell markers.

The source material was CD4+ T cells sorted from PBMCs, sampled roughly 12 days after vaccination. Every receptor here comes from a man between 45 and 60 years old who received an inactivated influenza vaccine. CDR3s include the opening cysteine and the closing phenylalanine or tryptophan. The D gene is left open where the match is weak. Part of the rows lack a size; the others show once, few, many or a class for expanded clones.

V,J,size,D,DNA,CDR3
TRBV24-1,TRBJ2-3,NA,TRBD1,TGTGCCACCAGTTCCTATCGAGGGGGCCCAGATACGCAGTATTTT,CATSSYRGGPDTQYF
TRBV6-1,TRBJ2-1,many,NA,TGTGCCAGCTCCCTTGGGGGGATCGATGAGCAGTTCTTC,CASSLGGIDEQFF
TRBV3-1,TRBJ2-2,NA,TRBD1,TGTGCCAGCAGCCAATGGGGGACAGGGGCCGGGGAGCTGTTTTTT,CASSQWGTGAGELFF
TRBV7-8,TRBJ2-7,few,NA,TGTGCCAGCAGCAACGGACCTTACTACGAGCAGTACTTC,CASSNGPYYEQYF
TRBV6-1,TRBJ2-3,NA,TRBD1,TGTGCCAGCAGTCTTGGACAGGGAGTAGATACGCAGTATTTT,CASSLGQGVDTQYF
TRBV2,TRBJ1-2,NA,TRBD1,TGTGCCAGCAGTGCAAGACAGGGGGCGGCTGGCTACACCTTC,CASSARQGAAGYTF
TRBV18,TRBJ2-5,many,NA,TGTGCCAGCAGCCCGGAAGAGACCCAGTACTTC,CASSPEETQYF
TRBV10-3,TRBJ2-3,NA,TRBD1,TGTGCCATCACCAAGGACAGGGGTAATACGCAGTATTTT,CAITKDRGNTQYF
TRBV7-2,TRBJ2-5,few,NA,TGTGCCAGCAGCTTAGGACTAGACCGGATGGAGACCCAGTACTTC,CASSLGLDRMETQYF
TRBV4-2,TRBJ2-3,NA,NA,TGTGCCAGCAGCCGGGGAGAGGGGAAAGATACGCAGTATTTT,CASSRGEGKDTQYF
TRBV20-1,TRBJ1-1,NA,NA,TGCAGTGCCCAAGACATAAGGGCCCAGAACACTGAAGCTTTCTTT,CSAQDIRAQNTEAFF
TRBV19,TRBJ2-7,few,NA,TGTGCCAGTAGTGAAACCGGGTCTAGAATCTACGAGCAGTACTTC,CASSETGSRIYEQYF
TRBV10-3,TRBJ2-7,NA,TRBD2,TGTGCCATTAGCGGGAGCGACGAGCAGTACTTC,CAISGSDEQYF
TRBV6-2/TRBV6-3,TRBJ2-1,NA,NA,TGTGCCAGCAGTTATGGGCTAGCTGGCCGCTACAATGAGCAGTTCTTC,CASSYGLAGRYNEQFF
TRBV29-1,TRBJ1-5,NA,TRBD1,TGCAGCGTTGGACAGGGTAACAATCAGCCCCAGCATTTT,CSVGQGNNQPQHF
TRBV7-2,TRBJ1-4,NA,NA,TGTGCCAGCAGCTTATACGCGGTGACAACTAATGAAAAACTGTTTTTT,CASSLYAVTTNEKLFF
TRBV19,TRBJ1-2,few,TRBD1,TGTGCCAGTACGGACAGGGGTTTCGGCTACACCTTC,CASTDRGFGYTF
TRBV9,TRBJ2-7,NA,TRBD1,TGTGCCAGCAGCCCCTTGGGACAGAACTACGAGCAGTACTTC,CASSPLGQNYEQYF
TRBV10-3,TRBJ2-1,few,TRBD1,TGTGCCATCAGCGGAGGGGGGGACAGGGGGCCTAGAGAGCAGTTCTTC,CAISGGGDRGPREQFF
TRBV15,TRBJ2-7,NA,NA,TGTGCCACCAGCCCAAACCCTGGGGTTGCCGAGCAGTACTTC,CATSPNPGVAEQYF
TRBV4-2,TRBJ2-1,NA,TRBD2,TGTGCCAGCAGCCAAGAAGCGGGGAGCTCCTACAATGAGCAGTTCTTC,CASSQEAGSSYNEQFF
TRBV6-5,TRBJ1-2,NA,NA,TGTGCCAGCAGTTCTCGACGGACGAACTATGGCTACACCTTC,CASSSRRTNYGYTF
TRBV5-1,TRBJ2-2,few,TRBD1,TGCGCCAGCAGCTCCGGACAGGGAGGACTAACCGGGGAGCTGTTTTTT,CASSSGQGGLTGELFF
TRBV12-3/TRBV12-4,TRBJ2-3,NA,NA,TGTGCCAGCAGTTTATATAGCGGTTCCTTCACAGATACGCAGTATTTT,CASSLYSGSFTDTQYF
TRBV21-1,TRBJ1-1,few,NA,TGTGCCAGCAGCAAAGCAGAACCAGGGCATAACATGAACACTGAAGCTTTCTTT,CASSKAEPGHNMNTEAFF